The 32 T cell receptor beta chains below come from one sample, sequenced in a study of T-cell memory formation after mild COVID-19. TCRdb ran MiXCR on the 5' RACE reads and lists one entry per CDR3 protein. In the table there are about 340,000 distinct CDR3 sequences, roughly 21% of which are singletons. The specimen sequenced was PBMCs or a T cell subset sorted from them (not recorded which). Receptors were obtained from an adult woman who had mild COVID-19 (a few samples of this study predate the infection). Cell type and time point are not known.

A few counts support this clonotype. V is TRBV27 and J is TRBJ2-3, with a tentative D call TRBD1 (6 bases). V lost 5 bases and J 5 bases, leaving 17 bases between the germline ends. The length of the CDR3 is 15 residues. CDR1 is MNHEY and CDR2 is SMNVEV in the germline V gene (reference sequence). The CDR3 region has the DNA TGTGCCAGCAGTGTTACTTTGGGGGCCATAGATACGCAGTATTTT. It translates to CASSVTLGAIDTQYF.

Concerning this clonotype itself: A much larger clone differs by one base, so this may be a read error. The chain recombines TRBV6-6 with TRBJ2-7, with 8 positions matching TRBD1. In germline, CDR1 is MNHNY, CDR2 SVGAGI (reference sequence). The CDR3 covers 13 residues. CDR3 bases: TGTGCCAGCATAGGACAGGGCCTATACGAGCAGGACTTC. Translation gives CASIGQGLYEQDF.

This clonotype has a handful of counts. The chain is built from TRBV12-3 or TRBV12-4 and TRBJ1-3, with TRBD1 as a possible D gene (6 bases). The CDR3 contains 16 residues. V lost 4 bases and J 0 bases, leaving 13 bases between the germline ends. In nucleotides, the CDR3 is TGTGCCAGCAGTTGGGGGGCAGAAATCTCTGGAAACACCATATATTTT. This gives the protein CASSWGAEISGNTIYF.

This rearrangement joins TRBV5-1 to TRBJ2-5; TRBD2 aligns across 7 bases. The trim removed 5 bases at V and 5 bases at J, leaving 9 bases unmatched. The germline gives CDR1 SGHRS, CDR2 YFSETQ. This CDR3 has 14 residues. The chain's CDR3 is CASSSGAGVETQYF. In nucleotides, the CDR3 is TGCGCCAGCAGTTCCGGTGCGGGGGTGGAGACCCAGTACTTC.

This clonotype was detected a few times. The chain recombines TRBV12-3 or TRBV12-4 with TRBJ1-5; 9 nucleotides line up with TRBD1. Trimming took 7 bases from V and 7 from J; bases not matched to a gene: 8. The CDR3 sequence is 14 residues long. CDR3 sequence reads: CASTLGQGRQPQHF. Written as DNA, the CDR3 is TGTGCCAGCACCCTAGGACAGGGGCGACAGCCCCAGCATTTT.

The chain is built from TRBV7-2 and TRBJ1-2, with TRBD1 identical over 10 bases. The CDR3 loop spans 16 amino acids. With V trimmed by 5 bases and J by 3 bases, 9 bases remained unmatched. From germline, CDR1 is SGHTA and CDR2 FQGNSA. The CDR3 loop reads CASSPPLGQGDYGYTF. CDR3 nucleotide sequence: TGTGCCAGCAGCCCCCCCCTCGGACAGGGGGACTATGGCTACACCTTC.

This clonotype showed up many times. The chain couples TRBV29-1 to TRBJ1-4, with D possibly being TRBD1 (6 bases). Germline loops: CDR1 SQVTM, CDR2 ANQGSEA. The CDR3 spans 14 residues. V lost 3 bases and J 5 bases, leaving 13 bases between the germline ends. In DNA, the CDR3 is TGCAGCGTTGATTCTGGGGGCAAGAATGAAAAACTGTTTTTT. This sequence encodes CSVDSGGKNEKLFF.

This clonotype showed up many times. The genes are TRBV5-1 and TRBJ2-5; 8 bases fit TRBD2. The CDR3 loop spans 14 amino acids. V lost 4 bases to trimming and J lost 5 bases; unmatched junction nucleotides: 7. The germline V gene encodes CDR1 SGHRS and CDR2 YFSETQ. This chain's CDR3 is CASSPGLAAETQYF. CDR3 DNA sequence: TGCGCCAGCAGCCCCGGACTAGCTGCGGAGACCCAGTACTTC.

This chain uses TRBV4-2 with TRBJ1-5; D is possibly TRBD1 (5 bases). CDR1 is LGHNA, CDR2 YNFKEQ, per germline. This CDR3 region has 15 residues. V gave up 0 bases and J gave up 6 bases, with 12 bases separating them. CDR3 sequence: CASSQDGAERQPQHF. The DNA for the CDR3 is TGTGCCAGCAGCCAAGATGGGGCCGAGCGTCAGCCCCAGCATTTT.

V gene TRBV25-1 combines with J gene TRBJ1-1; D unresolved. V shed 8 bases and J shed 8 bases, with 15 bases lying between them. Germline V CDR1 and CDR2: MGHDK, SYGVNS. This CDR3 has 12 amino acids. In nucleotides, the CDR3 is TGTGCCAGCGACCCAGCATCAGGAGAAGCTTTCTTT. It codes for CASDPASGEAFF.

The sample holds a few counts of this clonotype. The V and J genes are TRBV4-1 and TRBJ1-4; 7 bases line up with TRBD1. Germline V gene sequence: CDR1 MGHRA, CDR2 YSYEKL. This CDR3 contains 16 residues. V was pared by 0 bases and J by 7 bases, with 8 bases of the junction left unmatched. The CDR3 DNA reads TGCGCCAGCAGCCAAGAAGGCAAGGGGGCGAGTGAAAAACTGTTTTTT. This gives the protein CASSQEGKGASEKLFF.

The V gene is TRBV4-1, the J gene TRBJ2-4; 7 bases align to TRBD2. Germline trimming cut 1 base from V and 0 bases from J; bases unmatched to any gene: 6. The CDR3 has 17 residues. CDR1 and CDR2 from the germline V gene are MGHRA and YSYEKL. This CDR3 is CASSQGWGGEAKNIQYF. CDR3 bases: TGCGCCAGCAGCCAAGGATGGGGGGGTGAAGCCAAAAACATTCAGTACTTC.

The V call is TRBV24-1, the J call TRBJ2-3; 9 bases line up with TRBD1. This CDR3 comprises 15 residues. CDR1 is KGHDR, CDR2 SFDVKD, per germline. J lost 5 bases, V lost 4 bases, and 6 bases had no gene match. CDR3 region: CATSDWTGEGDTQYF. As DNA, the CDR3 is TGTGCCACCAGTGACTGGACAGGGGAGGGAGATACGCAGTATTTT.

This clonotype was counted a few times. This chain connects TRBV5-4 to TRBJ2-1, with 10 bases fitting TRBD2. The J segment lost 5 bases and the V segment lost 4 bases, leaving 3 bases of the junction unmatched. Germline values: CDR1 SGHNT, CDR2 YYREEE (reference sequence). CDR3 length: 14 residues. CDR3 nucleotides: TGTGCCAGCAGCGCACTAGCGGGAAACAATGAGCAGTTCTTC. Protein sequence: CASSALAGNNEQFF.

The chain employs TRBV6-4 and TRBJ2-4; 11 positions match TRBD1. The V gene end was trimmed by 3 bases and the J gene end by 3 bases; junction bases not matched to a gene: 1. Per germline, CDR1 MRHNA and CDR2 SNTAGT. The CDR3 runs to 15 residues. The DNA of the CDR3 is TGTGCCAGCAGTGAGGGACAGGGGGGCAAAAACATTCAGTACTTC. Protein product: CASSEGQGGKNIQYF.

This clonotype was picked up a small number of times. The V and J genes are TRBV12-3 or TRBV12-4 and TRBJ1-2; TRBD1 might be the D (6 bases). The germline V and J ends were trimmed by 4 bases and 4 bases, with 16 bases remaining between them. The CDR3 length is 15 residues. The CDR3 spells CASSSDSPPIYGYTF. The CDR3 DNA reads as TGTGCCAGCAGTTCGGACAGCCCCCCTATCTATGGCTACACCTTC.

This clonotype was counted between two and nine times. The CDR3, as DNA: TGTGCCAGCAGTCAAGACAGGGGGTGGGAGACCCAGTACTTC. This encodes CASSQDRGWETQYF. The chain combines TRBV7-2 with TRBJ2-5; 9 bases are a match to TRBD1. With 6 bases clipped from V and 5 bases from J, the junction kept 7 bases outside the gene matches. Germline CDR1 is SGHTA and CDR2 is FQGNSA. CDR3 length: 14 amino acids.

The chain is built from TRBV6-2 or TRBV6-3 and TRBJ2-7, with a weak D call TRBD2 (5 bases). CDR3 length: 15 amino acids. V was clipped by 2 bases and J by 2 bases, with 13 bases between them. The germline CDR1 and CDR2 sequences are MNHEY and SVGEGT. The CDR3: CASSYEVWETYEQYF. CDR3 nucleotide sequence: TGTGCCAGCAGTTACGAGGTCTGGGAGACCTACGAGCAGTACTTC.

The chain couples TRBV20-1 to TRBJ2-1; D may correspond to TRBD1 or TRBD2 (7 bases each). Germline V gene data show CDR1 as DFQATT and CDR2 as SNEGSKA (reference sequence). V shed 4 bases and J shed 7 bases, with 20 bases lying between them. The CDR3 contains 15 residues. Written as DNA, the CDR3 is TGCAGTGCTACCCCACAGGGGTGGGGGGGGAATGAGCAGTTCTTC. It specifies CSATPQGWGGNEQFF.

In its sample, this clonotype was seen a few times. The V call is TRBV5-1, the J call TRBJ2-5, with D possibly TRBD2 on 6 matching bases. Between the trimmed V and J ends, which lost 4 bases and 5 bases, there was a span of 12 bases. The CDR3 is 13 amino acids. Per the germline V gene, CDR1 is SGHRS and CDR2 is YFSETQ. Here the CDR3 reads CASSTTGVETQYF. The CDR3 DNA sequence: TGCGCCAGCAGCACTACGGGGGTCGAGACCCAGTACTTC. The full variable domain, its missing parts supplied by reference TRBV5-1 and TRBJ2-5, is KAGVTQTPRYLIKTRGQQVTLSCSPISGHRSVSWYQQTPGQGLQFLFEYFSETQRNKGNFPGRFSGRQFSNSRSEMNVSTLELGDSALYLCASSTTGVETQYFGPGTRLLVL.

V usage is TRBV7-6 and J usage is TRBJ2-2; D perhaps matches TRBD1 (5 bases). Germline V CDR1 and CDR2: SGHVS, FNYEAQ. This CDR3 is built from 17 residues. With 5 bases removed from V and 1 base from J, the gap between germline ends came to 17 bases. In DNA form, the CDR3 reads TGTGCCAGCAGCCACCTTGTAGGGGCAGGGAACACCGGGGAGCTGTTTTTT. It is translated as CASSHLVGAGNTGELFF.

The rearrangement uses TRBV12-3 or TRBV12-4 and TRBJ1-3, with D maybe TRBD1 (6 bases). The CDR3 has 12 amino acids. V was pared by 6 bases and J by 8 bases, with 11 bases between. Here the CDR3 DNA reads TGTGCCAGCAGACAAGGGGGATACACCATATATTTT. Translating gives CASRQGGYTIYF.

This clonotype was picked up a small number of times. The chain couples TRBV29-1 to TRBJ2-2; 13 nucleotides agree with TRBD2. The CDR3 is 14 residues long. Trimming at V came to 7 bases and at J to 1 base, leaving 0 bases not matched to a gene. The V gene's germline CDR1 is SQVTM and CDR2 ANQGSEA. CDR3 in amino acids: CSGLAGGNTGELFF. The CDR3 bases are TGCAGCGGACTAGCGGGAGGGAACACCGGGGAGCTGTTTTTT.

The CDR3 region is CASSIATGGAETQYF. The CDR3 DNA reads TGCGCCAGCAGCATAGCGACAGGGGGCGCGGAGACCCAGTACTTC. J is TRBJ2-5 and V is TRBV5-1; 10 nucleotides agree with TRBD1. With 4 bases clipped from V and 5 bases from J, the junction kept 8 bases outside the gene matches. CDR1 is SGHRS, CDR2 YFSETQ, per germline. The CDR3 is made up of 15 amino acids.

The chain combines TRBV29-1 with TRBJ2-1; TRBD2 is a possible D gene (6 bases). From germline, CDR1 is SQVTM and CDR2 ANQGSEA. The CDR3 is 13 amino acids. CDR3 nucleotides: TGCGGGTGGGAAACGGGAGAGGGCAATGAGCAGTTCTTC. Protein product: CGWETGEGNEQFF.

This clonotype was seen repeatedly, ten times or more. The gene calls are TRBV4-1 and TRBJ1-1, with a weak D call TRBD1 (5 bases). The length of the CDR3 is 15 residues. Germline V gives CDR1 MGHRA, CDR2 YSYEKL. Trimming left V 0 bases short and J 7 bases short, with 15 bases between. CDR3 DNA: TGCGCCAGCAGCCAAGACTCCGGGACTCAGGTTGAAGCTTTCTTT. Translating gives CASSQDSGTQVEAFF.

The chain employs TRBV12-3 or TRBV12-4 and TRBJ1-1, with a possible D match to TRBD1 (5 bases). V lost 6 bases, J lost 6 bases, and 14 bases lay in between. This CDR3 has 13 residues. DNA of the CDR3: TGTGCCAGCAGAACACCCCCAGGGCCTGAAGCTTTCTTT. Its translation: CASRTPPGPEAFF.

This clonotype was recorded a few times. The V and J genes are TRBV3-1 and TRBJ2-1; TRBD1 agrees at 9 bases. Trimming took 2 bases from V and 15 from J; bases not matched to a gene: 8. In germline, CDR1 is LGHDT, CDR2 YNNKEL (reference sequence). The CDR3 is 13 residues long. CDR3 sequence reads: CASSQIQGAQGFF. CDR3 in DNA: TGTGCCAGCAGCCAAATACAGGGGGCCCAGGGGTTCTTC.

This clonotype was picked up a small number of times. The DNA for the CDR3 is TGTGCCAGCAGCTTAGAGACAGGGTTCGGTCAGCCCCAGCATTTT. Amino acid sequence: CASSLETGFGQPQHF. The chain carries TRBV7-9 and TRBJ1-5; 7 nucleotides line up with TRBD1. The V and J ends lost 1 base and 6 bases, in that order; junction bases with no gene match: 6. The CDR3 is 15 residues long. Germline V gene lookup returns CDR1 SEHNR and CDR2 FQNEAQ (reference sequence).

The sample holds a few counts of this clonotype. The J gene is TRBJ2-1, the V gene TRBV12-3 or TRBV12-4; maybe TRBD2 (6 bases). The CDR3 has 15 amino acids. V lost 2 bases and J 6 bases, leaving 14 bases between the germline ends. CDR3 sequence reads: CASSLQRLGANEQFF. DNA for the CDR3: TGTGCCAGCAGTTTACAGAGACTAGGGGCCAATGAGCAGTTCTTC.

V usage is TRBV29-1 and J usage is TRBJ1-2; D gene unclear. Germline V gene sequence: CDR1 SQVTM, CDR2 ANQGSEA. This CDR3 has 12 residues. The ends were cut back, 2 bases at V and 2 bases at J, with 6 bases in the middle. CDR3 region: CSVEIQNYGYTF. The DNA of the CDR3 is TGCAGCGTTGAAATACAGAACTATGGCTACACCTTC.

This clonotype has a handful of counts. The chain is built from TRBV9 and TRBJ2-1; TRBD1 aligns across 10 bases. The V gene end was trimmed by 0 bases and the J gene end by 4 bases; junction bases not matched to a gene: 4. This CDR3 comprises 16 residues. Looked up from germline, CDR1 is SGDLS and CDR2 is YYNGEE. CDR3 amino acids: CASSVEGQGKYNEQFF. DNA of the CDR3: TGTGCCAGCAGCGTAGAGGGACAGGGGAAATACAATGAGCAGTTCTTC.